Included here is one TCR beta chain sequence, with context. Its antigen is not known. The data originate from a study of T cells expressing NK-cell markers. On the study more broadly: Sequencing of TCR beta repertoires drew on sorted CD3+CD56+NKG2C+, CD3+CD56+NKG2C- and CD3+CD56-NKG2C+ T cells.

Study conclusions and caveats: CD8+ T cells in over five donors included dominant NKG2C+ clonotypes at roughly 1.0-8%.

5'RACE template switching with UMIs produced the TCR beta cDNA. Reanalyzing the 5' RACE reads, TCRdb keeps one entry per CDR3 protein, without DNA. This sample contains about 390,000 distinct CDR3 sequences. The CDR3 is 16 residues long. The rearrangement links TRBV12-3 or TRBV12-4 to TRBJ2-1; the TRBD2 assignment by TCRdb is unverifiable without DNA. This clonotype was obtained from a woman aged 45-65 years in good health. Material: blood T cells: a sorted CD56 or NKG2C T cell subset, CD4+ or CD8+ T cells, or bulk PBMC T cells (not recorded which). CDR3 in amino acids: CASSPIKRYNYNEQFF.